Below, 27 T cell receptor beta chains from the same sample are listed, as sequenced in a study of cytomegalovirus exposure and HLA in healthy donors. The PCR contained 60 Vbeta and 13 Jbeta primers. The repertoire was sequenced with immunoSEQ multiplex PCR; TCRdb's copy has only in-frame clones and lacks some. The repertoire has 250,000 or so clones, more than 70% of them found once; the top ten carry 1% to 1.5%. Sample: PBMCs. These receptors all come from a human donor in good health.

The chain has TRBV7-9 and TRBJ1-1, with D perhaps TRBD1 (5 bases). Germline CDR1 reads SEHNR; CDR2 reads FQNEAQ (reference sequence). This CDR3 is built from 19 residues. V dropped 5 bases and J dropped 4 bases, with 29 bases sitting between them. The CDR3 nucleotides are TGTGCCAGCAGCCCAGGACACAGGCGATTGGGTGGTGGGATCACTGAAGCTTTCTTT. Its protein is CASSPGHRRLGGGITEAFF. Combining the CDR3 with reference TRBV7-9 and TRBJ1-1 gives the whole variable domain DTGVSQNPRHKITKRGQNVTFRCDPISEHNRLYWYRQTLGQGPEFLTYFQNEAQLEKSRLLSDRFSAERPKGSFSTLEIQRTEQGDSAMYLCASSPGHRRLGGGITEAFFGQGTRLTVV.

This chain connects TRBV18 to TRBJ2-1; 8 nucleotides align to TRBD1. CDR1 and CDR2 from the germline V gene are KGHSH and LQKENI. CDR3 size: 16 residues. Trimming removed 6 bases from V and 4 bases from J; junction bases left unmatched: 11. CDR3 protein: CASSEADRVVYNEQFF. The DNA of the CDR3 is TGTGCCAGCTCGGAAGCGGACAGGGTGGTTTACAATGAGCAGTTCTTC.

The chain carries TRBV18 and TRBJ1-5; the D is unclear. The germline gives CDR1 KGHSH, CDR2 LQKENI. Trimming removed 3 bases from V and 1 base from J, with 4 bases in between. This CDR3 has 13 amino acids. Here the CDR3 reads CASSPESNQPQHF. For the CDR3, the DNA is TGTGCCAGCTCACCTGAGAGCAATCAGCCCCAGCATTTT.

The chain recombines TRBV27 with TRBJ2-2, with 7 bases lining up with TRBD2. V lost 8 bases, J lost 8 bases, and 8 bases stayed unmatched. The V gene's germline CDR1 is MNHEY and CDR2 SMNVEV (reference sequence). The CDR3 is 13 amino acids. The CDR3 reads CASGTTIEGELFF. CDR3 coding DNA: TGTGCCAGCGGGACTACAATAGAAGGGGAGCTGTTTTTT.

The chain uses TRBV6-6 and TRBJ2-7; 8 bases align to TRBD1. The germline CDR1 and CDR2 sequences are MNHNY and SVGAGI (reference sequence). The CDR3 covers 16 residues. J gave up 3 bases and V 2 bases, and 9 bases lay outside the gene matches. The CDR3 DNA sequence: TGTGCCAGCAGTTACGGGCAGGGGGCGAGTGGCTACGAGCAGTACTTC. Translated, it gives CASSYGQGASGYEQYF.

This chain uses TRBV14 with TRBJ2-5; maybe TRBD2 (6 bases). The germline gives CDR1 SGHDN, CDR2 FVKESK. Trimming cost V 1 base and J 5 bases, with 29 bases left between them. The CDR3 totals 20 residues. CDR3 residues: CASSQGASRFGTAIFETQYF. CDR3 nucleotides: TGTGCCAGCAGCCAAGGGGCTTCCCGCTTCGGGACTGCAATTTTCGAGACCCAGTACTTC.

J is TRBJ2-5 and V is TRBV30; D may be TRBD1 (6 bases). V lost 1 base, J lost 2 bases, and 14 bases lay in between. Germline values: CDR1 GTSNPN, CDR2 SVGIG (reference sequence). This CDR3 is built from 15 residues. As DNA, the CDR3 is TGTGCCTGGAGTGAAAGGCAGGGGATTCAAGAGACCCAGTACTTC. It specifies CAWSERQGIQETQYF. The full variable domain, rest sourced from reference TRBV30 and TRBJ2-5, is SQTIHQWPATLVQPVGSPLSLECTVEGTSNPNLYWYRQAAGRGLQLLFYSVGIGQISSEVPQNLSASRPQDRQFILSSKKLLLSDSGFYLCAWSERQGIQETQYFGPGTRLLVL.

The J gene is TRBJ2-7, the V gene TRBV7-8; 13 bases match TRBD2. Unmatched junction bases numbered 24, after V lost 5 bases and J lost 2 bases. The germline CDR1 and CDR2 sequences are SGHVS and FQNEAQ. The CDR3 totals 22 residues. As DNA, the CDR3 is TGTGCCAGCAGCACTTACACGGCCCGTACCGGGACTAGCGGGACCGAAACCTACGAGCAGTACTTC. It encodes CASSTYTARTGTSGTETYEQYF.

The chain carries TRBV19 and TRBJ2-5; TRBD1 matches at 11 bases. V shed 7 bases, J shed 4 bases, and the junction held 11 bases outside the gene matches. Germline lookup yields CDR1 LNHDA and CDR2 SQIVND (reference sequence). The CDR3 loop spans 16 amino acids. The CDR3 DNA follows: TGTGCCAGTACCCCGGACAGGGGGCTATTCGGAGAGACCCAGTACTTC. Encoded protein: CASTPDRGLFGETQYF.

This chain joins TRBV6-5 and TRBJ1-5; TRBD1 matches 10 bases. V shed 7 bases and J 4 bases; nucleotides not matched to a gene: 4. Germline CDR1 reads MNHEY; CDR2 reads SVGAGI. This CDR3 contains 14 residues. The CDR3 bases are TGTGCCAGCACCGGGACAGGGGCGAATCAGCCCCAGCATTTT. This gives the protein CASTGTGANQPQHF.

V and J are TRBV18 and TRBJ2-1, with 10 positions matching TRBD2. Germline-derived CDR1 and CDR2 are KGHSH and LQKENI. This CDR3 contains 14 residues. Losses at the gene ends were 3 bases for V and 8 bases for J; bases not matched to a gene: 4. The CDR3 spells CASSPSGRADEQFF. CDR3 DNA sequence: TGTGCCAGCTCACCCAGCGGGAGGGCCGATGAGCAGTTCTTC.

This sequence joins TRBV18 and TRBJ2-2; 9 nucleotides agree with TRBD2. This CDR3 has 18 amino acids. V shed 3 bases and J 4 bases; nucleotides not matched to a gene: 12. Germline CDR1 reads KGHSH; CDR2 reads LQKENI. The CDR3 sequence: CASSPSLAGRRGTGELFF. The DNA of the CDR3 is TGTGCCAGCTCACCGAGTCTAGCGGGGAGGCGAGGCACCGGGGAGCTGTTTTTT.

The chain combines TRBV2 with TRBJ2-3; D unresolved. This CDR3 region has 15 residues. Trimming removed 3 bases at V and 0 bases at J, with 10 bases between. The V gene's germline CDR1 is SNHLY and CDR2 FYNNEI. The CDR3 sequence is CASSEGRSSTDTQYF. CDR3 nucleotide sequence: TGTGCCAGCAGTGAGGGCAGATCTAGCACAGATACGCAGTATTTT.

The CDR3 reads CASSQSVQGDNTGELFF. The CDR3 DNA reads as TGCGCCAGCAGTCAATCGGTTCAGGGTGATAACACCGGGGAGCTGTTTTTT. The rearrangement uses TRBV23-1 and TRBJ2-2; a weak D match, TRBD1 (5 bases). TRBV23-1 is marked as an open reading frame, function uncertain. V gave up 0 bases and J gave up 2 bases, with 13 bases separating them. The CDR3 spans 17 residues.

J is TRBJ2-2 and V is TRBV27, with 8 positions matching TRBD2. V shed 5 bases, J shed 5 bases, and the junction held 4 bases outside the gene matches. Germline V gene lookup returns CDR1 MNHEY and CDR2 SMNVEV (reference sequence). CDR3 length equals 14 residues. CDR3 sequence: CASSRLARTGELFF. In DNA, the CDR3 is TGTGCCAGCAGTAGACTAGCGAGAACCGGGGAGCTGTTTTTT.

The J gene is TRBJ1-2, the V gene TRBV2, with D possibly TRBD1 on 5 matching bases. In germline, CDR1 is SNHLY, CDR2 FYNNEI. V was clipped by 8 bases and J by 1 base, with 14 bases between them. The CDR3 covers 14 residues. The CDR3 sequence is CASCRGCFNYGYTF. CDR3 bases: TGTGCCAGCTGTCGGGGGTGCTTTAACTATGGCTACACCTTC.

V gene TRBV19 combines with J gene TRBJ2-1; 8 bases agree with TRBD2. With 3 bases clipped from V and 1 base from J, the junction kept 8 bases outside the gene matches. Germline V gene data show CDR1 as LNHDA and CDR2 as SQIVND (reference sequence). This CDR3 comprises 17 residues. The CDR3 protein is CASSISSSGRSYNEQFF. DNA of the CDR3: TGTGCCAGTAGTATTAGTTCTAGCGGGCGATCCTACAATGAGCAGTTCTTC.

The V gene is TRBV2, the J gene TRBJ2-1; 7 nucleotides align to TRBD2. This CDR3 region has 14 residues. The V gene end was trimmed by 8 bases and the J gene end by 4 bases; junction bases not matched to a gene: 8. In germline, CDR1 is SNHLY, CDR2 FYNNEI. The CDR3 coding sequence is TGTGCCAGCGGTGGCGGGAGCAGGTACAATGAGCAGTTCTTC. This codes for CASGGGSRYNEQFF.

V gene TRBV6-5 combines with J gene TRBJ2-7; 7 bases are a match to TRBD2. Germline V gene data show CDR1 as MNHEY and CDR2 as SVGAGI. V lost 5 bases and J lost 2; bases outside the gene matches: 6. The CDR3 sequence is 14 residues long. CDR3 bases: TGTGCCAGCAGTCTCAACGGGAGGACCTACGAGCAGTACTTC. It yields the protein CASSLNGRTYEQYF.

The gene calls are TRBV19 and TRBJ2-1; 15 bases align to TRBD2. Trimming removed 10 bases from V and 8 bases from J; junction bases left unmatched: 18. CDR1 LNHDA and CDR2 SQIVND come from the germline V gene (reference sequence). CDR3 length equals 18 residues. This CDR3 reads CATPSGGAGTSGRYEQFF. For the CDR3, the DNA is TGTGCCACTCCGAGTGGGGGCGCCGGGACTAGCGGGAGGTATGAGCAGTTCTTC.

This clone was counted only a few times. As DNA, the CDR3 is TGTGCCAGCGGCAGGACTGGGTTTTCTCCCGAGCAGTACTTC. Translated, it gives CASGRTGFSPEQYF. V gene TRBV27 combines with J gene TRBJ2-5, with a possible D match to TRBD2 (5 bases). The end of the DNA fits TRBJ2-7 better, so the J call may be wrong. The CDR3 is 14 residues long. Germline lookup yields CDR1 MNHEY and CDR2 SMNVEV (reference sequence).

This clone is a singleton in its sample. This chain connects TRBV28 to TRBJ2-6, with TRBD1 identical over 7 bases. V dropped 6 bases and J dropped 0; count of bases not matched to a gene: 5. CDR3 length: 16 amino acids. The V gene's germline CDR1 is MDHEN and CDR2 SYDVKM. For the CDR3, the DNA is TGTGCCAGCAGCTCCTCAGGGGGCTCTGGGGCCAACGTCCTGACTTTC. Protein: CASSSSGGSGANVLTF.

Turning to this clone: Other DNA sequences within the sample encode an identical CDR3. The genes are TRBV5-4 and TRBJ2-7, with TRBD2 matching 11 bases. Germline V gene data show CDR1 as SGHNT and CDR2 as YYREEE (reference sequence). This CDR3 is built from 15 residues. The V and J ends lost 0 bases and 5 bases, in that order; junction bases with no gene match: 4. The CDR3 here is CASSLAGLAGDEQYF. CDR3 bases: TGTGCCAGCAGCTTGGCAGGACTAGCGGGTGACGAGCAGTACTTC. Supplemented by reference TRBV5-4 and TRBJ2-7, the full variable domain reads ETGVTQSPTHLIKTRGQQVTLRCSSQSGHNTVSWYQQALGQGPQFIFQYYREEENGRGNFPPRFSGLQFPNYSSELNVNALELDDSALYLCASSLAGLAGDEQYFGPGTRLTVT.

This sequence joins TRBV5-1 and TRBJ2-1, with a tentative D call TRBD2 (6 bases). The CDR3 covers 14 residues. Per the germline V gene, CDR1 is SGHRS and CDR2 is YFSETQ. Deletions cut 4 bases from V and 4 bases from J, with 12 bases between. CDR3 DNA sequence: TGCGCCAGCAGCGTGGGGACTTTATACAATGAGCAGTTCTTC. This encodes CASSVGTLYNEQFF.

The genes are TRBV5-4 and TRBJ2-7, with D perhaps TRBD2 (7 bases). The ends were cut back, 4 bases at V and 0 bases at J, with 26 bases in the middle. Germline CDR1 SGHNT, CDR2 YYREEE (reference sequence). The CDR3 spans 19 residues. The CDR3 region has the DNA TGTGCCAGCAGCCGACCGGGACACATAAACCGCGGGGGCTCCTACGAGCAGTACTTC. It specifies CASSRPGHINRGGSYEQYF.

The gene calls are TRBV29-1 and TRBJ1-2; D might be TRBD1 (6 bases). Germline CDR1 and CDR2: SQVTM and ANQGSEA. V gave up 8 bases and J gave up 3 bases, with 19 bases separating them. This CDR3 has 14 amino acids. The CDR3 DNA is TGCAGCACTGTAGGGGGGGCTCGGGACTATGGCTACACCTTC. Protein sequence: CSTVGGARDYGYTF.

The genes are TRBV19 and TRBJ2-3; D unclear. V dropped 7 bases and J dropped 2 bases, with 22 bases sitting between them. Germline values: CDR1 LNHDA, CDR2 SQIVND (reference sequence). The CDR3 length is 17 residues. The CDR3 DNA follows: TGTGCCAGTAAACGCCGACTCATTGAGCCCGTCACAGATACGCAGTATTTT. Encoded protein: CASKRRLIEPVTDTQYF.